This T cell receptor beta chain came from a study of shared clonotypes between healthy human individuals. Study-level background: Used for every donor were three CD4 naive, three CD4 memory, two CD8 naive and one CD8 memory plate.

V was pared by 0 bases and J by 5 bases, with 6 bases of the junction left unmatched. Germline lookup yields CDR1 LGHNA and CDR2 YNFKEQ. This CDR3 has 16 residues. Source study methods: Owing to the provision of junction-only sequences devoid of quality scores by immunoSEQ, filtering differed. Repertoires were generated with immunoSEQ multiplex PCR, while TCRdb's copy carries only in-frame clones and drops some. That table furnishes V, J and clone size, whereas the DNA furnished D and trimming. The sample yields hundreds of thousands of clones, 96% seen once. Naive CD8 cells, CD45RO-negative and positively selected for CCR7, excluded terminally differentiated effector memory CD45RA+ cells.

The rearrangement links TRBV4-2 to TRBJ2-2, with TRBD1 matching 7 bases. Sequences were obtained from naive CD8+ T cells sorted from blood. The TCR comes from a woman aged 30 to 39 in good health. CDR3 in amino acids: CASSQDVGGRTGELFF. CDR3 sequence (DNA): TGTGCCAGCAGCCAAGACGTAGGGGGCAGGACCGGGGAGCTGTTTTTT.